This is a list of T cell receptor beta chains from one sample in a study of post-analysis software for immune sequencing data. TCRdb re-derived calls from the PCR reads in MiXCR, one entry per CDR3 protein. The table records some 690,000 distinct CDR3 sequences, roughly 29% of them present only once. Material: blood. Source of these receptors: a girl aged 10-17 years with multiple sclerosis. The CDR3 runs from the conserved cysteine through the conserved F or W. A D gene is named only where the DNA matches it firmly. Clone size is stated in some rows and not others, as once, few, many or a class when expanded.

v_gene	abundance	j_gene	len	d_gene	CDR3aa	CDR3nt
TRBV12-3/TRBV12-4	-	TRBJ1-2	14	-	CASRRPEVNYGYTF	TGTGCCAGCAGGCGACCGGAGGTTAACTATGGCTACACCTTC
TRBV28	-	TRBJ2-1	14	TRBD2	CASLGGRSHNEQFF	TGTGCCTCACTCGGCGGGAGGTCCCACAATGAGCAGTTCTTC
TRBV20-1	-	TRBJ2-5	12	-	CSAPATGETQYF	TGCAGTGCCCCAGCCACGGGGGAGACCCAGTACTTC
TRBV6-1	-	TRBJ1-2	15	TRBD1	CASSEAVRGHSGYTF	TGTGCCAGCAGTGAAGCGGTCAGGGGGCATAGTGGCTACACCTTC
TRBV3-1	-	TRBJ2-6	19	-	CASSKPSWQGAAGANVRTF	TGTGCCAGCAGCAAGCCCTCCTGGCAGGGGGCAGCGGGGGCCAACGTCCGGACTTTC
TRBV4-3	many	TRBJ2-1	15	-	CASSQDTQGGNEQFF	TGCGCCAGCAGCCAAGATACGCAGGGTGGGAATGAGCAGTTCTTC
TRBV29-1	-	TRBJ2-7	18	TRBD2	CSVAPRGVGTSGTGEQYF	TGCAGCGTTGCCCCTCGAGGTGTCGGGACTAGCGGGACAGGCGAGCAGTACTTC
TRBV7-7	few	TRBJ2-7	16	-	CASSSTPGNSMSEQYF	TGTGCCAGCAGCTCGACCCCCGGGAATTCTATGAGCGAGCAGTACTTC
TRBV6-2/TRBV6-3	-	TRBJ1-2	13	-	CASSYRSDDGYTF	TGTGCCAGCAGTTACCGGTCTGACGATGGCTACACCTTC
TRBV5-1	few	TRBJ2-5	17	TRBD2	CASSAGLAGGLQETQYF	TGCGCCAGCAGCGCCGGACTAGCGGGGGGTTTACAAGAGACCCAGTACTTC
TRBV4-1	-	TRBJ2-1	19	TRBD2	CASSRAKRLAGPNYNEQFF	TGCGCCAGCAGCCGGGCCAAACGACTAGCGGGACCTAACTACAATGAGCAGTTCTTC
TRBV7-2	few	TRBJ2-3	16	TRBD1	CASSYPGQVITDTQYF	TGTGCCAGCAGCTACCCCGGACAGGTTATCACAGATACGCAGTATTTT
TRBV28	few	TRBJ1-2	15	-	CASSSRGGPNYGYTF	TGTGCCAGCAGTTCCCGTGGGGGACCTAACTATGGCTACACCTTC
TRBV7-2	-	TRBJ2-5	14	TRBD2	CASSHTSGQETQYF	TGTGCCAGCAGCCACACTAGCGGACAAGAGACCCAGTACTTC
TRBV5-1	few	TRBJ2-1	14	-	CASSLALIVGEQFF	TGCGCCAGCAGCTTGGCCCTGATTGTGGGTGAGCAGTTCTTC
TRBV27	few	TRBJ2-3	15	-	CASSLPLGLGHTQYF	TGTGCCAGCAGTTTACCGCTGGGGCTTGGTCATACGCAGTATTTT
TRBV7-2	few	TRBJ2-7	15	TRBD1	CASSLVPAGGYEQYF	TGTGCCAGCAGCTTAGTACCGGCAGGGGGCTACGAGCAGTACTTC
TRBV5-1	-	TRBJ2-1	13	-	CASSRSSQETQFF	TGCGCCAGCAGTCGATCCAGCCAAGAGACCCAGTTCTTC
TRBV7-9	few	TRBJ2-1	19	TRBD2	CASSLVNSGRAKAYNEQFF	TGTGCCAGCAGCTTAGTTAATAGCGGGAGGGCCAAAGCCTACAATGAGCAGTTCTTC
TRBV7-9	once	TRBJ2-7	15	TRBD1	CASSYPGQGGWEQYF	TGTGCCAGCAGTTACCCGGGACAGGGAGGATGGGAGCAGTACTTC
TRBV20-1	-	TRBJ2-5	15	TRBD2	CSVRKESGSAETQYF	TGCAGTGTCCGTAAAGAGAGCGGGAGCGCGGAGACCCAGTACTTC
TRBV28	-	TRBJ2-7	12	TRBD1	CAVLRDSNEQYF	TGTGCCGTACTCCGGGACAGTAACGAGCAGTACTTC
TRBV9	-	TRBJ2-1	14	TRBD1	CASSGSGGGNEQFF	TGTGCCAGCAGCGGATCAGGGGGCGGGAATGAGCAGTTCTTC
TRBV11-2	few	TRBJ2-1	17	TRBD2	CASSLGGGLGAQYEQFF	TGTGCCAGCAGCTTAGGGGGGGGACTAGGGGCTCAGTATGAGCAGTTCTTC
TRBV10-2	few	TRBJ2-7	14	-	CASSEPPGRNEQYF	TGCGCCAGCAGTGAGCCTCCAGGGCGAAACGAGCAGTACTTC
TRBV9	-	TRBJ2-1	15	TRBD2	CASSVETSGRDEQFF	TGTGCCAGCAGCGTAGAGACTAGCGGGAGGGATGAGCAGTTCTTC
TRBV7-2	few	TRBJ1-5	15	TRBD1	CASTPGGTGNQPQHF	TGTGCCAGCACCCCCGGAGGGACAGGGAATCAGCCCCAGCATTTT
TRBV20-1	many	TRBJ2-7	15	-	CSARKGGTANYEQYF	TGCAGTGCTAGAAAAGGGGGGACCGCCAACTACGAGCAGTACTTC
TRBV20-1	-	TRBJ2-7	14	-	CSARGHLGFYEQYF	TGCAGTGCTAGGGGGCATCTGGGCTTCTACGAGCAGTACTTC
TRBV11-2	-	TRBJ2-3	16	-	CASSFRQFLGTDTQYF	TGTGCCAGCAGCTTCAGACAGTTTTTGGGGACAGATACGCAGTATTTT
TRBV11-2	few	TRBJ2-5	16	TRBD1	CASSLGLGTDQETQYF	TGTGCCAGCAGCTTAGGGTTAGGGACAGACCAAGAGACCCAGTACTTC
TRBV4-1	few	TRBJ1-1	16	TRBD1	CASSRSTGIFPTEAFF	TGCGCCAGCAGCCGGTCGACAGGGATATTTCCCACTGAAGCTTTCTTT
TRBV29-1	many	TRBJ2-3	12	-	CSVEGGTDTQYF	TGCAGCGTTGAAGGTGGCACAGATACGCAGTATTTT
TRBV7-2	-	TRBJ2-5	10	-	CASSHGTQYF	TGTGCCAGCAGTCATGGGACCCAGTACTTC
TRBV2	-	TRBJ2-5	12	-	CASSWAEETQYF	TGTGCCAGCAGCTGGGCAGAAGAGACCCAGTACTTC
TRBV7-2	-	TRBJ2-7	15	TRBD2	CASSLIGTSGYEQYF	TGTGCCAGCAGCTTAATTGGGACTAGCGGTTACGAGCAGTACTTC
TRBV20-1	-	TRBJ2-6	16	-	CSARDQGSSGANVLTF	TGCAGTGCTAGAGATCAGGGATCCTCTGGGGCCAACGTCCTGACTTTC
TRBV10-3	-	TRBJ1-2	15	TRBD1	CAISGPGQGIDGYTF	TGTGCCATCAGTGGTCCGGGACAGGGAATTGACGGCTACACCTTC
TRBV20-1	few	TRBJ2-1	14	-	CSASRPDPYNEQFF	TGCAGCGCTTCCCGTCCAGATCCCTACAATGAGCAGTTCTTC
TRBV6-2/TRBV6-3	few	TRBJ2-7	14	-	CASSPGDMGYEQYF	TGTGCCAGCAGCCCAGGGGACATGGGCTACGAGCAGTACTTC
TRBV6-1	-	TRBJ2-7	16	TRBD2	CASSPLAGESSYEQYF	TGTGCCAGCAGTCCCTTAGCGGGGGAGAGCTCCTACGAGCAGTACTTC
TRBV7-2	-	TRBJ1-1	12	-	CASSLAQIEAFF	TGTGCCAGCAGCTTAGCACAGATTGAAGCTTTCTTT
TRBV5-5	once	TRBJ1-1	13	-	CASSLMQQARAFF	TGTGCCAGCAGCCTGATGCAACAGGCCCGGGCTTTCTTT
TRBV4-3	once	TRBJ2-4	15	-	CASSQEAANRNIQYF	TGCGCCAGCAGCCAAGAGGCCGCTAACCGGAACATTCAGTACTTC
TRBV6-6	-	TRBJ1-4	15	-	CASSERDTRPGKLFF	TGTGCCAGCAGTGAGAGAGACACGCGACCTGGAAAACTGTTTTTT
TRBV6-6	few	TRBJ1-5	13	-	CASSMGGNQPQHF	TGTGCCAGCAGTATGGGGGGCAATCAGCCCCAGCATTTT
TRBV10-1	-	TRBJ2-6	15	-	CASSDLLSGANVLTF	TGCGCCAGCAGTGATTTACTCTCTGGGGCCAACGTCCTGACTTTC
TRBV5-1	-	TRBJ1-2	14	-	CASSVDGANYGYTF	TGCGCCAGCAGCGTGGACGGAGCTAACTATGGCTACACCTTC
TRBV29-1	-	TRBJ1-1	13	-	CSVMTGMNTEAFF	TGCAGCGTCATGACAGGCATGAACACTGAAGCTTTCTTT
TRBV24-1	-	TRBJ2-3	14	-	CATSDGRTGSTQYF	TGTGCCACCAGTGATGGACGGACGGGGAGTACGCAGTATTTT
TRBV7-2	-	TRBJ2-5	15	TRBD2	CASSNSGGASKTQYF	TGTGCCAGCAGTAATAGCGGGGGGGCGTCGAAGACCCAGTACTTC
TRBV2	-	TRBJ2-5	13	-	CASSWSGQETQYF	TGTGCCAGCAGTTGGTCGGGGCAAGAGACCCAGTACTTC
TRBV5-5	few	TRBJ2-3	17	TRBD2	CASSVGLAGAPTDTQYF	TGTGCCAGCAGCGTCGGTCTAGCGGGAGCTCCCACAGATACGCAGTATTTT
TRBV20-1	-	TRBJ1-5	13	-	CSAAGNSNQPQHF	TGCAGTGCTGCCGGGAATAGCAATCAGCCCCAGCATTTT
TRBV7-2	many	TRBJ2-1	11	-	CASSSLYQQFF	TGTGCCAGCAGCTCGCTATACCAGCAGTTCTTC
TRBV20-1	few	TRBJ1-2	10	-	CSARVYGYTF	TGCAGTGCTAGGGTTTATGGCTACACCTTC
TRBV24-1	-	TRBJ2-1	15	-	CATSPRERTYNEQFF	TGTGCCACCAGTCCGAGGGAGCGGACCTACAATGAGCAGTTCTTC
TRBV6-2/TRBV6-3	-	TRBJ2-5	14	-	CASTQGGYQETQYF	TGTGCCAGCACCCAAGGGGGGTACCAAGAGACCCAGTACTTC
TRBV29-1	many	TRBJ2-5	11	TRBD2	CSVPAGETQYF	TGCAGCGTCCCAGCGGGGGAGACCCAGTACTTC